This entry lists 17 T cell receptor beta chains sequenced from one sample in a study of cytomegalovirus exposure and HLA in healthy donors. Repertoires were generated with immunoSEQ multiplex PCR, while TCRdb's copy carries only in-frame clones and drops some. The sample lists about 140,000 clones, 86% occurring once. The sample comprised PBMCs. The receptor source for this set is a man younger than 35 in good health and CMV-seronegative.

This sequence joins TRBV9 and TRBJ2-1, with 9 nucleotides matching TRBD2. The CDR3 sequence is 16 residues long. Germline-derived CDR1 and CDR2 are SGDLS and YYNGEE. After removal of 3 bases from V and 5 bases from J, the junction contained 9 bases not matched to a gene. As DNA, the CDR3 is TGTGCCAGCAGCGCGTTACCGGGACTAGCCGACAATGAGCAGTTCTTC. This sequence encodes CASSALPGLADNEQFF.

CDR3 protein: CASSFAGQPQETQYF. The DNA for the CDR3 is TGTGCCAGCAGTTTCGCGGGACAGCCCCAAGAGACCCAGTACTTC. The rearrangement uses TRBV28 and TRBJ2-5; TRBD1 might be the D (7 bases). The length of the CDR3 is 15 residues. Trimming removed 3 bases from V and 1 base from J, with 12 bases in between. The germline gives CDR1 MDHEN, CDR2 SYDVKM. Looking up the rest from reference TRBV28 and TRBJ2-5 gives the full variable domain: DVKVTQSSRYLVKRTGEKVFLECVQDMDHENMFWYRQDPGLGLRLIYFSYDVKMKEKGDIPEGYSVSREKKERFSLILESASTNQTSMYLCASSFAGQPQETQYFGPGTRLLVL.

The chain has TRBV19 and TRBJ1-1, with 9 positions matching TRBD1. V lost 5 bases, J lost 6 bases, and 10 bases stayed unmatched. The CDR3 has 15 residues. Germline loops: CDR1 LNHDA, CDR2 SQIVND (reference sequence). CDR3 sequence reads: CASSLKTGGYPEAFF. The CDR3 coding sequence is TGTGCCAGTAGTCTAAAGACAGGGGGGTACCCTGAAGCTTTCTTT.

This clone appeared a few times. This CDR3 reads CASSLVAGPYEQYF. The CDR3 coding sequence is TGTGCCAGCAGCTTAGTCGCGGGGCCCTACGAGCAGTACTTC. This chain links TRBV7-9 with TRBJ2-7; TRBD2 is a possible D gene (6 bases). CDR1 is SEHNR and CDR2 is FQNEAQ in the germline V gene (reference sequence). V was pared by 1 base and J by 2 bases, with 9 bases between. This CDR3 is 14 amino acids long.

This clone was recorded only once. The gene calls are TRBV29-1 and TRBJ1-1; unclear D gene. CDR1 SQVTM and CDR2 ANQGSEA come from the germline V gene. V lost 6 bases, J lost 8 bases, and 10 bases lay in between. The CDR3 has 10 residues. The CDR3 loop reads CSVPGPEAFF. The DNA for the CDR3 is TGCAGCGTCCCTGGGCCCGAAGCTTTCTTT.

In DNA form, the CDR3 reads TGTGCCAGCAGTTCCGGGGGGGCCGATGAGCAGTTCTTC. This sequence encodes CASSSGGADEQFF. The chain has TRBV6-6 and TRBJ2-1, with 8 bases that match TRBD2. This CDR3 has 13 amino acids. V shed 4 bases, J shed 8 bases, and the junction held 4 bases outside the gene matches. Germline CDR1 is MNHNY and CDR2 is SVGAGI (reference sequence).

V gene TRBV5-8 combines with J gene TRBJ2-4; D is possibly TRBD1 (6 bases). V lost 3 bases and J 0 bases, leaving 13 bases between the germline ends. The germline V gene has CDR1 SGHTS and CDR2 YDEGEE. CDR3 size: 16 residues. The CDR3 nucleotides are TGTGCCAGCAGCTGGGGCAGGGGTATAGCCAAAAACATTCAGTACTTC. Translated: CASSWGRGIAKNIQYF.

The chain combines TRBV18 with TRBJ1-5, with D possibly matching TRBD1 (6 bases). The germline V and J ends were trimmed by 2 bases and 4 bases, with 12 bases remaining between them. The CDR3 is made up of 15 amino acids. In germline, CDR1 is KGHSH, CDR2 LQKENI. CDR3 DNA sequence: TGTGCCAGCTCACCAGGGAGAGGGGGTAATCAGCCCCAGCATTTT. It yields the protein CASSPGRGGNQPQHF.

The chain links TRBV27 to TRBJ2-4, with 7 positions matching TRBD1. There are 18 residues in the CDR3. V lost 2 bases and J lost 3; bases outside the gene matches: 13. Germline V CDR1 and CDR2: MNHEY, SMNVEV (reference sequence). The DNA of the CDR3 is TGTGCCAGCAGTTTAACCTACTGGGACAGATCGGACAAAAACATTCAGTACTTC. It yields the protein CASSLTYWDRSDKNIQYF.

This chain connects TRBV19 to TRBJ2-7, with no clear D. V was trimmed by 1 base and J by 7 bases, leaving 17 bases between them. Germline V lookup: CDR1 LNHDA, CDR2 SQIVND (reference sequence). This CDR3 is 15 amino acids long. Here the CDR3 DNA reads TGTGCCAGTAGTATAGGACGGTACCTAGGTGCGGAGCAGTACTTC. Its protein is CASSIGRYLGAEQYF. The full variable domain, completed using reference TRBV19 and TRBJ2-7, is DGGITQSPKYLFRKEGQNVTLSCEQNLNHDAMYWYRQDPGQGLRLIYYSQIVNDFQKGDIAEGYSVSREKKESFPLTVTSAQKNPTAFYLCASSIGRYLGAEQYFGPGTRLTVT.

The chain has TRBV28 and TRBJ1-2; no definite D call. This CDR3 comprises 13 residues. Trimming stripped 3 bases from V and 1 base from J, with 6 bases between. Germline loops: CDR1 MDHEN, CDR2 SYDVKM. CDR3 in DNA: TGTGCCAGCAGTTTCGCGAATAACTATGGCTACACCTTC. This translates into CASSFANNYGYTF.

This chain's CDR3 is CASAVAGTSEQYF. CDR3 nucleotides: TGTGCCAGCGCCGTTGCTGGGACTAGCGAGCAGTACTTC. This chain connects TRBV11-2 to TRBJ2-7; 8 nucleotides match TRBD2. Germline V gene lookup returns CDR1 SGHAT and CDR2 FQNNGV. V shed 8 bases, J shed 6 bases, and the junction held 9 bases outside the gene matches. The CDR3 contains 13 residues.

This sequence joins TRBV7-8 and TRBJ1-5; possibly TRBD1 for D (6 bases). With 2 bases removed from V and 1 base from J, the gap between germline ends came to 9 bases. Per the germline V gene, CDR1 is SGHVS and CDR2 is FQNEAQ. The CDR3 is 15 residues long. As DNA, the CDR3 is TGTGCCAGCAGCTTAAACAGGGCAAGCAATCAGCCCCAGCATTTT. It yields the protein CASSLNRASNQPQHF.

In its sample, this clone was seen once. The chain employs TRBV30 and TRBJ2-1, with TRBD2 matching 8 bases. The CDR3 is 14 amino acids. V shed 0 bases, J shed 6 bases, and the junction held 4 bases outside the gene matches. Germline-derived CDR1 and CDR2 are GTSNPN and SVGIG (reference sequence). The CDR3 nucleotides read TGTGCCTGGAGTGTTCTGAGCGGGAGCAATGAGCAGTTCTTC. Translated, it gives CAWSVLSGSNEQFF.

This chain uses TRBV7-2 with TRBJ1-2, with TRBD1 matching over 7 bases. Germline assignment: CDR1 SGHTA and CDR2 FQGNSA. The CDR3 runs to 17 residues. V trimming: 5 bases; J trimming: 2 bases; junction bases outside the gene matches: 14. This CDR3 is CASSPYIVQGRNYGYTF. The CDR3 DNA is TGTGCCAGCAGCCCATACATTGTACAGGGGAGGAACTATGGCTACACCTTC.

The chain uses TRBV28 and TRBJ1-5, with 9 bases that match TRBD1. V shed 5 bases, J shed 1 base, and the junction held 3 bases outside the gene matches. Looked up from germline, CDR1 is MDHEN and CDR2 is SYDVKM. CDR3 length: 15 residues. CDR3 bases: TGTGCCAGCAGTCAGACAGGGGGAAGCAATCAGCCCCAGCATTTT. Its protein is CASSQTGGSNQPQHF.

CDR3 nucleotide sequence: TGTGCCAGCAGCCCGATCCGGACAGAAAACACTGAAGCTTTCTTT. It is translated as CASSPIRTENTEAFF. The V gene is TRBV5-4, the J gene TRBJ1-1; weak D call: TRBD1 (6 bases). Germline V gives CDR1 SGHNT, CDR2 YYREEE (reference sequence). The CDR3 has 15 residues. Trimming shortened V by 4 bases and J by 2 bases, and 15 bases separated the two germline ends.